This passage covers 25 T cell receptor beta chains from one sample sequenced in a study of blood T cell repertoires in COVID-19. Clones were sequenced by immunoSEQ multiplex PCR, and TCRdb holds only the in-frame ones, with some missing. This table holds around 380,000 clones, 80% to 90% found once. Sequencing was done on a sample of PBMCs or T cells enriched from blood (not recorded which). Source of these receptors: a man younger than 40 who had recovered from COVID-19.

The sample holds a few counts of this clone. The gene calls are TRBV10-3 and TRBJ1-5; no firm D call. Per germline, CDR1 ENHRY and CDR2 SYGVKD. This CDR3 region has 15 residues. Between the trimmed V and J ends, which lost 0 bases and 0 bases, there was a span of 6 bases. The DNA for the CDR3 is TGTGCCATCAGTGAGTCCGAGTTTAGCAATCAGCCCCAGCATTTT. It translates to CAISESEFSNQPQHF.

In the case of this clone: A junction end diverges from the germline sequence, so it may reflect a read error. This rearrangement joins TRBV6-1 to TRBJ1-3, with a weak D call TRBD1 (5 bases). Germline V gene lookup returns CDR1 MNHNS and CDR2 SASEGT. This CDR3 spans 15 amino acids. The DNA for the CDR3 is TGTGCCAACAGTTTCAGGGCCCCCTCTGGAAACACCATATATTTT. Amino acid sequence: CANSFRAPSGNTIYF.

J is TRBJ2-7 and V is TRBV11-2; 8 bases align to TRBD1. The CDR3 sequence is 14 residues long. CDR1 and CDR2 from the germline V gene are SGHAT and FQNNGV. The V gene end was trimmed by 4 bases and the J gene end by 4 bases; junction bases not matched to a gene: 6. CDR3: CASSSRQGKYEQYF. CDR3 coding DNA: TGTGCCAGCAGCTCCCGACAGGGGAAATACGAGCAGTACTTC.

The chain carries TRBV6-5 and TRBJ1-2; D ambiguous. This CDR3 has 14 amino acids. Trimming took off 0 bases at V and 5 bases at J, with 10 bases between the two ends. In germline, CDR1 is MNHEY, CDR2 SVGAGI. In DNA, the CDR3 is TGTGCCAGCAGTTACTCGAATACGGGTTATGGCTACACCTTC. It is translated as CASSYSNTGYGYTF.

J is TRBJ2-3 and V is TRBV4-1; no clear D gene. Trimming removed 0 bases at V and 3 bases at J, with 16 bases between. The germline gives CDR1 MGHRA, CDR2 YSYEKL. This CDR3 is 17 amino acids long. The CDR3 DNA sequence: TGCGCCAGCAGCCAAGACGGCGGCGGTACCGCTACAGATACGCAGTATTTT. This translates into CASSQDGGGTATDTQYF.

This CDR3 is CASSQGNRGLRAQYF. The CDR3 DNA follows: TGTGCCAGCAGCCAAGGGAACAGGGGGCTGAGGGCGCAGTATTTT. The rearrangement links TRBV3-1 (or the pseudogene TRBV3-2) to TRBJ2-3, with 9 bases identical to TRBD1. The CDR3 has 15 residues. After removal of 1 base from V and 10 bases from J, the junction contained 9 bases not matched to a gene. Germline V gene lookup returns CDR1 LGHDT and CDR2 YNNKEL (reference sequence).

The chain uses TRBV24-1 and TRBJ1-3, with TRBD1 matching over 7 bases. The CDR3 length is 16 residues. The germline V gene encodes CDR1 KGHDR and CDR2 SFDVKD. Unmatched junction bases numbered 11, after V lost 10 bases and J lost 0 bases. The CDR3 protein is CATSGPGTASGNTIYF. The CDR3 nucleotides are TGTGCCACATCCGGGCCGGGGACAGCCTCTGGAAACACCATATATTTT.

V and J are TRBV7-9 and TRBJ1-5; 7 bases are shared with TRBD1. V lost 5 bases and J lost 7; bases outside the gene matches: 11. In germline, CDR1 is SEHNR, CDR2 FQNEAQ (reference sequence). This CDR3 comprises 15 residues. The CDR3: CASSLDRENGQPQHF. The CDR3 DNA reads TGTGCCAGCAGCCTAGACAGGGAGAATGGCCAGCCCCAGCATTTT.

This rearrangement joins TRBV10-1 to TRBJ2-2; 8 nucleotides align to TRBD1. The junction had 13 bases not matched to a gene; V was cut back by 8 bases and J by 5 bases. CDR3 length: 16 amino acids. The germline V gene encodes CDR1 WNHNN and CDR2 SYGVQD (reference sequence). CDR3 in DNA: TGCGCCAGCTCTGAAGGGGACAGGCGCCGGACCGGGGAGCTGTTTTTT. It codes for CASSEGDRRRTGELFF.

J is TRBJ1-1 and V is TRBV6-5; 10 nucleotides line up with TRBD1. This CDR3 comprises 15 residues. CDR1 is MNHEY, CDR2 SVGAGI, per germline. J gave up 6 bases and V 6 bases, and 10 bases lay outside the gene matches. The CDR3 sequence: CASSMTGGALAEAFF. In DNA form, the CDR3 reads TGTGCCAGCAGCATGACAGGGGGCGCTTTAGCTGAAGCTTTCTTT.

This clone has only one observation. The V and J genes are TRBV7-2 and TRBJ2-7; 7 positions match TRBD1. Germline-derived CDR1 and CDR2 are SGHTA and FQGNSA. This CDR3 contains 15 residues. Trimming at V came to 4 bases and at J to 1 base, leaving 7 bases not matched to a gene. The CDR3 DNA sequence: TGTGCCAGCAGCTACACAGGGGTGGGTTCCTACGAGCAGTACTTC. Translation: CASSYTGVGSYEQYF.

J is TRBJ1-6 and V is TRBV7-2; 9 bases align to TRBD1. The V gene's germline CDR1 is SGHTA and CDR2 FQGNSA. This CDR3 contains 16 residues. After removal of 4 bases from V and 4 bases from J, the junction contained 5 bases not matched to a gene. The CDR3 region has the DNA TGTGCCAGCAGCTATACCGGGACAGGGTATAATTCACCCCTCCACTTT. It translates to CASSYTGTGYNSPLHF.

The chain employs TRBV2 and TRBJ1-5; TRBD1 aligns across 8 bases. Germline V gene data show CDR1 as SNHLY and CDR2 as FYNNEI. V was clipped by 8 bases and J by 4 bases; unmatched bases: 7. The CDR3 consists of 14 residues. In DNA form, the CDR3 reads TGTGCCAGCGAAATCCAGGGGGCTAATCAGCCCCAGCATTTT. Translated, it gives CASEIQGANQPQHF.

This chain links TRBV5-1 with TRBJ2-3; 16 bases match TRBD2. Germline-derived CDR1 and CDR2 are SGHRS and YFSETQ. The CDR3 consists of 17 residues. V shed 4 bases and J 5 bases; nucleotides not matched to a gene: 7. In DNA form, the CDR3 reads TGCGCCAGCAGCGCCGGGACTAGCGGGGGGGCCATAGATACGCAGTATTTT. Amino acids: CASSAGTSGGAIDTQYF.

The rearrangement uses TRBV29-1 and TRBJ2-2; 7 bases are shared with TRBD2. CDR1 SQVTM and CDR2 ANQGSEA come from the germline V gene. V lost 3 bases and J lost 5; bases outside the gene matches: 6. This CDR3 spans 14 amino acids. The DNA for the CDR3 is TGCAGCGTTGATGGGGGGGTTAGTACCGGGGAGCTGTTTTTT. It encodes CSVDGGVSTGELFF.

The rearrangement uses TRBV14 and TRBJ1-1; D is unresolved. Germline assignment: CDR1 SGHDN and CDR2 FVKESK. The CDR3 is 13 amino acids. V lost 2 bases, J lost 5 bases, and 9 bases lay in between. CDR3 DNA: TGTGCCAGCAGCCAACAGCTCGGGACTGAAGCTTTCTTT. Protein sequence: CASSQQLGTEAFF.

V is TRBV5-4 and J is TRBJ1-1, with D possibly being TRBD1 (5 bases). V gave up 1 base and J gave up 0 bases, with 10 bases separating them. CDR3 length: 15 amino acids. Germline assignment: CDR1 SGHNT and CDR2 YYREEE (reference sequence). The CDR3 loop reads CASSLLRDLNTEAFF. The CDR3, as DNA: TGTGCCAGCAGCTTGTTGCGGGACTTGAACACTGAAGCTTTCTTT.

The chain links TRBV7-3 to TRBJ2-7, with D possibly being TRBD2 (5 bases). The germline V gene has CDR1 SGHTA and CDR2 FQGTGA. Trimming pared 3 bases from V and 0 bases from J, leaving 6 bases between. The CDR3 is 13 amino acids. The CDR3 coding sequence is TGTGCCAGCAGCTTCGGGGTCTCCTACGAGCAGTACTTC. Protein sequence: CASSFGVSYEQYF.

The gene calls are TRBV5-1 and TRBJ1-2; 8 nucleotides agree with TRBD1. Germline-derived CDR1 and CDR2 are SGHRS and YFSETQ. This CDR3 spans 16 amino acids. V gave up 0 bases and J gave up 1 base; unmatched junction bases: 5. In nucleotides, the CDR3 is TGCGCCAGCAGCTTGGAAAAGGGACAGGTTAACTATGGCTACACCTTC. This encodes CASSLEKGQVNYGYTF.

The chain has TRBV6-1 and TRBJ1-5; D not resolved. V lost 3 bases, J lost 8 bases, and 5 bases lay in between. In germline, CDR1 is MNHNS, CDR2 SASEGT. The length of the CDR3 is 11 residues. As DNA, the CDR3 is TGTGCCAGCAGTGAGTCGGAGCCCCAGCATTTT. Residues: CASSESEPQHF.

The chain carries TRBV4-1 and TRBJ1-6; the match to TRBD1 covers 7 bases. This CDR3 spans 15 amino acids. The trim removed 7 bases at V and 9 bases at J, leaving 12 bases unmatched. CDR1 and CDR2 (germline): MGHRA, YSYEKL. Here the CDR3 reads CASKEAGGGGSPLHF. Here the CDR3 DNA reads TGCGCCAGCAAGGAGGCTGGAGGGGGCGGTTCACCCCTCCACTTT.

The CDR3 DNA follows: TGTGCCAGCAGCCCGCCGACAGAACTAAACACTGAAGCTTTCTTT. Translated: CASSPPTELNTEAFF. The V call is TRBV6-5, the J call TRBJ1-1; weak D call: TRBD1 (5 bases). The CDR3 has 15 residues. V lost 6 bases, J lost 2 bases, and 16 bases lay in between. Germline V gene data show CDR1 as MNHEY and CDR2 as SVGAGI.

This rearrangement joins TRBV9 to TRBJ2-7, with TRBD2 matching over 9 bases. The CDR3 totals 15 residues. Germline V gene sequence: CDR1 SGDLS, CDR2 YYNGEE. V was pared by 2 bases and J by 6 bases, with 9 bases of the junction left unmatched. The CDR3 region is CASSVGGGVSREQYF. Written as DNA, the CDR3 is TGTGCCAGCAGCGTCGGCGGGGGGGTTTCTCGCGAGCAGTACTTC.

This chain uses TRBV7-9 with TRBJ2-7; 8 bases match TRBD1. Germline V gene data show CDR1 as SEHNR and CDR2 as FQNEAQ (reference sequence). The junction had 14 bases not matched to a gene; V was cut back by 5 bases and J by 5 bases. The CDR3 runs 16 residues. The CDR3 sequence: CASSLEKWTGKNEQYF. CDR3 sequence (DNA): TGTGCCAGCAGCCTAGAAAAGTGGACAGGGAAAAACGAGCAGTACTTC.

V gene TRBV7-9 combines with J gene TRBJ2-7; D is perhaps TRBD1 (5 bases). V shed 1 base and J shed 3 bases, with 13 bases lying between them. The CDR3 is 15 residues long. Germline values: CDR1 SEHNR, CDR2 FQNEAQ (reference sequence). The CDR3 sequence is CASSLDRSGRYEQYF. In DNA, the CDR3 is TGTGCCAGCAGCTTAGACAGGTCAGGTCGCTACGAGCAGTACTTC.